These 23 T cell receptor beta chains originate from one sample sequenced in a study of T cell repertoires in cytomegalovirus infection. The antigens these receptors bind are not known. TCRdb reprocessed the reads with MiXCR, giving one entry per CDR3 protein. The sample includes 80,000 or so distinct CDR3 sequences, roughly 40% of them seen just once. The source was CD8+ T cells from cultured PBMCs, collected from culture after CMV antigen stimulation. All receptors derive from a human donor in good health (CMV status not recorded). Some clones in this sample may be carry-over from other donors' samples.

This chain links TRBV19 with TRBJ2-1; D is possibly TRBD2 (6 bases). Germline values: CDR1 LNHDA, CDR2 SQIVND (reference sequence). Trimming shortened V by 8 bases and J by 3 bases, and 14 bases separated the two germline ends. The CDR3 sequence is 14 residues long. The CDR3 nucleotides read TGTGCCAGTGCTACCGGGACTGTCTACAATGAGCAGTTCTTC. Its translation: CASATGTVYNEQFF.

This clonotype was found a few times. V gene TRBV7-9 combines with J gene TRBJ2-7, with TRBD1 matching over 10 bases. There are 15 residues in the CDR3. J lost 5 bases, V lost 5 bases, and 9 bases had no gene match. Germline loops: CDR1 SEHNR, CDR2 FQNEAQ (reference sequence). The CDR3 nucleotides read TGTGCCAGCAGCGTTCCGGGACAGGGGTCGGACGAGCAGTACTTC. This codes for CASSVPGQGSDEQYF.

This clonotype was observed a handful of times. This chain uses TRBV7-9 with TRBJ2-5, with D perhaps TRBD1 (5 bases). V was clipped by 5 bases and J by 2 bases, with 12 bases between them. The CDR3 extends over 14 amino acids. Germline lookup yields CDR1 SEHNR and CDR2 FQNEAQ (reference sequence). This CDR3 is CASSKRQTQETQYF. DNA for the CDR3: TGTGCCAGCAGCAAACGACAGACACAAGAGACCCAGTACTTC.

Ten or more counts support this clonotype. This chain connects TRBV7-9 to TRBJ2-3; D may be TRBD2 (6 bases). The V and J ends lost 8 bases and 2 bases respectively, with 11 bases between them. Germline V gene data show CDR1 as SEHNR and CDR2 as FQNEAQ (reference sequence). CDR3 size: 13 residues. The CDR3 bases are TGTGCCAGCTCTGCGGGGCACACAGATACGCAGTATTTT. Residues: CASSAGHTDTQYF.

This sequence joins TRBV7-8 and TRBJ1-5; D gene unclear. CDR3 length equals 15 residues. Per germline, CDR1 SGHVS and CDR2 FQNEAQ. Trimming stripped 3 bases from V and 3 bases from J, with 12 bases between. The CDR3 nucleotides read TGTGCCAGCAGCTTTAGGCCGGATGTCAATCAGCCCCAGCATTTT. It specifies CASSFRPDVNQPQHF.

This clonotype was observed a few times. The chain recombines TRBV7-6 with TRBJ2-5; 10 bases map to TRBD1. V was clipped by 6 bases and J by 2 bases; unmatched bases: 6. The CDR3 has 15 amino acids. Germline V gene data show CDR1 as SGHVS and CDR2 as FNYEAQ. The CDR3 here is CASSWPGQGQETQYF. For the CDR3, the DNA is TGTGCCAGCAGTTGGCCGGGACAGGGGCAAGAGACCCAGTACTTC. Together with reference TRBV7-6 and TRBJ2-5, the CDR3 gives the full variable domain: GAGVSQSPRYKVTKRGQDVALRCDPISGHVSLYWYRQALGQGPEFLTYFNYEAQQDKSGLPNDRFSAERPEGSISTLTIQRTEQRDSAMYRCASSWPGQGQETQYFGPGTRLLVL.

The CDR3 here is CASSFASYEQYF. CDR3 nucleotides: TGTGCCAGCAGCTTCGCGTCCTACGAGCAGTACTTC. V is TRBV7-4 and J is TRBJ2-7, with no clear D. CDR1 is SGHVT and CDR2 is SQSDAQ in the germline V gene. Trimming left V 3 bases short and J 1 base short, with 4 bases between. CDR3 length equals 12 residues.

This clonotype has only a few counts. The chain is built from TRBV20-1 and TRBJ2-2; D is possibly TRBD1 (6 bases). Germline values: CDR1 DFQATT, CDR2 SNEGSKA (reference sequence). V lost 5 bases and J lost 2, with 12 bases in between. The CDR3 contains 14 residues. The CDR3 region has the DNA TGCAGTGCTCTGGACAGAGAAAACACCGGGGAGCTGTTTTTT. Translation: CSALDRENTGELFF.

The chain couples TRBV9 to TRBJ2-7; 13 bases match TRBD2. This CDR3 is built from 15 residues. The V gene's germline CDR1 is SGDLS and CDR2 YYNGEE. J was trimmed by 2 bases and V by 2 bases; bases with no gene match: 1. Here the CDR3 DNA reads TGTGCCAGCAGCGTGGGACTAGCGGGAACCTACGAGCAGTACTTC. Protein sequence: CASSVGLAGTYEQYF.

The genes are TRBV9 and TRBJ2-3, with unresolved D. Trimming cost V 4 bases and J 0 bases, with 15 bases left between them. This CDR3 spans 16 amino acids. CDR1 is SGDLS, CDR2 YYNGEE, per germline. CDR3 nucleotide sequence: TGTGCCAGCAGCCCCCATGGCGCCACTAGCACAGATACGCAGTATTTT. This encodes CASSPHGATSTDTQYF.

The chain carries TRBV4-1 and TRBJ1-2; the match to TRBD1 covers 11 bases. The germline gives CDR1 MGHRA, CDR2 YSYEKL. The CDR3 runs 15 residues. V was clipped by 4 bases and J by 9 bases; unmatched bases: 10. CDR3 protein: CASSPEPGTGGSYTF. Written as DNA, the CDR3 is TGCGCCAGCAGCCCCGAACCCGGGACAGGGGGAAGCTACACCTTC.

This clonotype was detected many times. The CDR3 nucleotides read TGTGCTGGCGCGGACACTGAATACAATGAGCAGTTCTTC. It is translated as CAGADTEYNEQFF. The rearrangement uses TRBV6-1 and TRBJ2-1; D is perhaps TRBD1 (5 bases). The CDR3 totals 13 residues. Germline CDR1 and CDR2: MNHNS and SASEGT.

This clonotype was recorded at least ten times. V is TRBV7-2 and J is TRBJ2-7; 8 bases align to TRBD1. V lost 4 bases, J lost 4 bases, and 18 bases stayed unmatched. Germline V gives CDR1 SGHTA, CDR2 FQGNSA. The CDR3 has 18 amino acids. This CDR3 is CASSSLIATDRDGYEQYF. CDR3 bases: TGTGCCAGCAGCTCCCTCATCGCCACGGACAGGGACGGTTACGAGCAGTACTTC.

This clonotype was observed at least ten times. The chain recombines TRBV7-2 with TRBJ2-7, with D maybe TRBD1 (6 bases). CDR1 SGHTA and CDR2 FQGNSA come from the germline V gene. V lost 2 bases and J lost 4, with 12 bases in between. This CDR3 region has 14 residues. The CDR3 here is CASSLHGGGYEQYF. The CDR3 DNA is TGTGCCAGCAGCTTACATGGGGGCGGGTACGAGCAGTACTTC.

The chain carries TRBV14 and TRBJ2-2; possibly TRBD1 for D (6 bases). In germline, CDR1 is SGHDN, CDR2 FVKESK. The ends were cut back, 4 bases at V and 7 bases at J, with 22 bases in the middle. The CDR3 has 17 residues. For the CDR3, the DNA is TGTGCCAGCAGCCCCTCGCAGGGGCACCTGTTAATCGGGGAGCTGTTTTTT. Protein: CASSPSQGHLLIGELFF.

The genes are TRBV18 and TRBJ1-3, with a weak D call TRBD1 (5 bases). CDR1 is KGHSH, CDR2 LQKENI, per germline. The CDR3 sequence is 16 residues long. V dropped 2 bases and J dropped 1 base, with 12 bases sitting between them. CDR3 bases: TGTGCCAGCTCACCATCCGCCAGGGCGTCTGGAAACACCATATATTTT. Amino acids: CASSPSARASGNTIYF.

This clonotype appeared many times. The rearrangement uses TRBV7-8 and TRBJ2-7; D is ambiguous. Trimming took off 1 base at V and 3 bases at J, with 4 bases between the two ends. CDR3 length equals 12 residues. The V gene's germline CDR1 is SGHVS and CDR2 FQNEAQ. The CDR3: CASSLEYYEQYF. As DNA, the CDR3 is TGTGCCAGCAGCTTAGAGTACTACGAGCAGTACTTC.

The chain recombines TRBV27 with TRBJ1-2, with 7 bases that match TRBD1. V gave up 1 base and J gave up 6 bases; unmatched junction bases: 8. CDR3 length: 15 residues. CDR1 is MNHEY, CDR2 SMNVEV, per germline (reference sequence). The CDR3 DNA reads TGTGCCAGCAGTTTATATGCAGGGGGAGGTCATGGCTACACCTTC. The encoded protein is CASSLYAGGGHGYTF.

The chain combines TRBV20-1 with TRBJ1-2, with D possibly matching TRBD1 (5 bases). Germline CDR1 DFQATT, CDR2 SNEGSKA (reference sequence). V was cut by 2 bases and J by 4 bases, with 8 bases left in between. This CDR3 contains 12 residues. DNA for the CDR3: TGCAGTGCTAGATACAGGAGCTATGGCTACACCTTC. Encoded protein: CSARYRSYGYTF.

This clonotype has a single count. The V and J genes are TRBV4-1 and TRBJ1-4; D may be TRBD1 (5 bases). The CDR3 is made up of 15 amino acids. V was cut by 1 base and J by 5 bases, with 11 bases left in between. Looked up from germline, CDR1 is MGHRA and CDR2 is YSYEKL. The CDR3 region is CASSQGDSDNEKLFF. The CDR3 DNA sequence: TGCGCCAGCAGCCAAGGTGACAGTGACAATGAAAAACTGTTTTTT.

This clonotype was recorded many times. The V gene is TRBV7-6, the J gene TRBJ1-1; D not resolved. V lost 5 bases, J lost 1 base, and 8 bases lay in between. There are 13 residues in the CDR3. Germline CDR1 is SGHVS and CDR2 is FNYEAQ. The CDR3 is CASSLSWNTEAFF. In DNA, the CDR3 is TGTGCCAGCAGCCTTTCTTGGAACACTGAAGCTTTCTTT.

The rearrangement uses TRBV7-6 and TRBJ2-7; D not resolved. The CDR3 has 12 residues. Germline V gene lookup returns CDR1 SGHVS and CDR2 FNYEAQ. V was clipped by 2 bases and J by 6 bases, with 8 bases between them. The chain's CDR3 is CASSLNPLEQYF. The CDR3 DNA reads TGTGCCAGCAGCTTAAACCCTCTCGAGCAGTACTTC.

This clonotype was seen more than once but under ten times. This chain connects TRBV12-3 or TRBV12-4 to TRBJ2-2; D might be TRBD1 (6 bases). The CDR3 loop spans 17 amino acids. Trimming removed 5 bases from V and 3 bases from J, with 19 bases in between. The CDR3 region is CASSPILIGGYTGELFF. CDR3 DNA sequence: TGTGCCAGCAGTCCGATCCTGATAGGGGGATACACCGGGGAGCTGTTTTTT.